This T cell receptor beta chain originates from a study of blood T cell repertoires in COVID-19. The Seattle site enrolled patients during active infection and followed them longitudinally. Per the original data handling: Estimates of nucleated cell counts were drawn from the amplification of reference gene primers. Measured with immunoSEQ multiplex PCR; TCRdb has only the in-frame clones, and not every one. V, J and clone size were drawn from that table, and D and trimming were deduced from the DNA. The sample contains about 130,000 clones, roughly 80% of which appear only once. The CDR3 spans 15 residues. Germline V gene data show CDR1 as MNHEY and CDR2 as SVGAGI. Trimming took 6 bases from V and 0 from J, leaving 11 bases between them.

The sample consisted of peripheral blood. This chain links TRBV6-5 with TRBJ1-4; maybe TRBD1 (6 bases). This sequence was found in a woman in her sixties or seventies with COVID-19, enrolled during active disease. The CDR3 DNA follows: TGTGCCAGCAGCCCGGGACATCCAACTAATGAAAAACTGTTTTTT. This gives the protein CASSPGHPTNEKLFF.